Presented here are 13 T cell receptor beta chains from one specimen sequenced in a study of shared T cell receptors in the human thymus. Clones were read by immunoSEQ multiplex PCR, and TCRdb kept only the in-frame ones, dropping some. The table shows under 850,000 clones, with around 87% occurring only once. These data also formed part of another study, on human thymus T cells.

The sequencing input was thymocytes. The receptors originated from a boy in the first two years of life with a congenital heart defect.

The chain couples TRBV4-2 to TRBJ2-1, with D perhaps TRBD1 (5 bases). The V and J ends lost 0 bases and 8 bases respectively, with 14 bases between them. From germline, CDR1 is LGHNA and CDR2 YNFKEQ. The CDR3 runs to 15 residues. CDR3 in DNA: TGTGCCAGCAGCCAAGACCCTACAGGTCACTATGAGCAGTTCTTC. Protein sequence: CASSQDPTGHYEQFF.

The chain links TRBV10-3 to TRBJ1-4; a possible D gene is TRBD1 (5 bases). CDR3 length: 17 amino acids. Per the germline V gene, CDR1 is ENHRY and CDR2 is SYGVKD. The V end was cut by 0 bases, the J end by 5 bases, with 16 bases between. The CDR3 bases are TGTGCCATCAGTGAGTCGACTCTCCCAGGGCCAAATGAAAAACTGTTTTTT. Protein product: CAISESTLPGPNEKLFF.

The chain couples TRBV19 to TRBJ1-2; D perhaps matches TRBD1 (5 bases). CDR3 size: 14 residues. Germline V CDR1 and CDR2: LNHDA, SQIVND (reference sequence). The V gene lost 6 bases and the J gene lost 0 bases, with 11 bases spanning the gap. CDR3 in amino acids: CASSSGDPNYGYTF. In nucleotides, the CDR3 is TGTGCCAGTAGCTCGGGGGACCCTAACTATGGCTACACCTTC.

The chain joins TRBV7-8 to TRBJ2-1; 13 bases are shared with TRBD2. Germline V gives CDR1 SGHVS, CDR2 FQNEAQ. The CDR3 contains 14 residues. The V and J ends lost 4 bases and 10 bases, in that order; junction bases with no gene match: 4. The CDR3 DNA sequence: TGTGCCAGCAGCTCACTAGCGGGAGGGCCGGAGCAGTTCTTC. It specifies CASSSLAGGPEQFF.

The gene calls are TRBV7-6 and TRBJ2-5, with 12 nucleotides matching TRBD2. The CDR3 covers 15 residues. Per germline, CDR1 SGHVS and CDR2 FNYEAQ. The J segment lost 1 base and the V segment lost 4 bases, leaving 1 base of the junction unmatched. In DNA form, the CDR3 reads TGTGCCAGCAGCTCGGGACTAGCGGGCCAAGAGACCCAGTACTTC. Translation gives CASSSGLAGQETQYF.

The genes are TRBV5-8 and TRBJ1-1; perhaps TRBD1 as D (5 bases). With 1 base removed from V and 5 bases from J, the gap between germline ends came to 12 bases. Germline values: CDR1 SGHTS, CDR2 YDEGEE. CDR3 size: 14 residues. Written as DNA, the CDR3 is TGTGCCAGCAGCTTGCCAGGGAGGAGGACTGAAGCTTTCTTT. Its translation: CASSLPGRRTEAFF. The full variable domain, its missing parts supplied by reference TRBV5-8 and TRBJ1-1, is EAGVTQSPTHLIKTRGQQATLRCSPISGHTSVYWYQQALGLGLQFLLWYDEGEERNRGNFPPRFSGRQFPNYSSELNVNALELEDSALYLCASSLPGRRTEAFFGQGTRLTVV.

This clone has just a few counts. V usage is TRBV4-3 and J usage is TRBJ2-7; 8 bases are shared with TRBD2. J was trimmed by 2 bases and V by 4 bases; bases with no gene match: 7. The CDR3 totals 15 residues. Germline values: CDR1 LGHNA, CDR2 YSLEER. CDR3 residues: CASSLTTSVPYEQYF. The CDR3 DNA is TGCGCCAGCAGCCTAACGACTAGCGTTCCCTACGAGCAGTACTTC.

The chain has TRBV4-1 and TRBJ2-7; weak D call: TRBD2 (6 bases). V lost 0 bases, J lost 2 bases, and 17 bases lay in between. Germline values: CDR1 MGHRA, CDR2 YSYEKL. This CDR3 is 17 amino acids long. The CDR3 DNA sequence: TGCGCCAGCAGCCAAGATGTGCGGCGGGACGGAACCTACGAGCAGTACTTC. It codes for CASSQDVRRDGTYEQYF.

The chain uses TRBV10-1 and TRBJ2-5, with unresolved D. This CDR3 has 16 amino acids. Germline V gene data show CDR1 as WNHNN and CDR2 as SYGVQD (reference sequence). Deletions cut 0 bases from V and 0 bases from J, with 11 bases between. CDR3 bases: TGCGCCAGCAGTGAGTCGATTTCGGTTGACCAAGAGACCCAGTACTTC. Amino acid sequence: CASSESISVDQETQYF.

This sequence joins TRBV7-9 and TRBJ1-4; no reliable D call. CDR3 length: 16 amino acids. V lost 1 base, J lost 0 bases, and 9 bases lay in between. Per germline, CDR1 SEHNR and CDR2 FQNEAQ (reference sequence). The CDR3 nucleotides are TGTGCCAGCAGCTTAGAGCGGATCCCAACTAATGAAAAACTGTTTTTT. Protein: CASSLERIPTNEKLFF.

The chain employs TRBV6-6 and TRBJ1-2, with D possibly being TRBD1 (5 bases). The V and J ends lost 4 bases and 9 bases respectively, with 12 bases between them. Germline assignment: CDR1 MNHNY and CDR2 SVGAGI (reference sequence). There are 12 residues in the CDR3. The DNA of the CDR3 is TGTGCCAGCAGTTCATCCAGGGTCCGCTACACCTTC. Protein sequence: CASSSSRVRYTF.

The chain uses TRBV5-1 and TRBJ2-1; 11 bases agree with TRBD2. Trimming removed 0 bases from V and 2 bases from J; junction bases left unmatched: 4. Germline assignment: CDR1 SGHRS and CDR2 YFSETQ. The CDR3 loop spans 17 amino acids. The CDR3 nucleotides read TGCGCCAGCAGCTTGGCCTTAGCGGGAGGGCCCTACAATGAGCAGTTCTTC. Translated: CASSLALAGGPYNEQFF.

The chain combines TRBV18 with TRBJ2-4; TRBD1 matches 7 bases. The CDR3 consists of 15 residues. CDR1 and CDR2 (germline): KGHSH, LQKENI. Trimming removed 3 bases from V and 3 bases from J; junction bases left unmatched: 5. The CDR3 sequence: CASSPGQLGKNIQYF. The CDR3 coding sequence is TGTGCCAGCTCACCGGGACAGCTGGGCAAAAACATTCAGTACTTC.